This passage covers 32 T cell receptor beta chains from one sample sequenced in a study. TCRdb reanalysed the RT-PCR reads using MiXCR and keeps one entry per CDR3 protein. The sample holds approximately 720,000 distinct CDR3 sequences, approximately 15% seen once. What was sequenced was memory CD4+ T cells from blood. The receptors originated from a female donor in good health, serving as a healthy control.

In its sample, this clonotype was seen a few times. The rearrangement links TRBV5-1 to TRBJ2-1; 10 nucleotides align to TRBD2. From germline, CDR1 is SGHRS and CDR2 YFSETQ. The CDR3 runs to 15 residues. Trimming cost V 2 bases and J 7 bases; bases outside gene matches: 6. The CDR3 protein is CASSLGLAGENEQFF. CDR3 sequence (DNA): TGCGCCAGCAGCTTAGGTCTAGCGGGAGAGAATGAGCAGTTCTTC.

The V gene is TRBV20-1, the J gene TRBJ2-7; 8 nucleotides match TRBD2. V shed 5 bases, J shed 13 bases, and the junction held 16 bases outside the gene matches. The CDR3 is 13 amino acids. Germline assignment: CDR1 DFQATT and CDR2 SNEGSKA (reference sequence). The CDR3, as DNA: TGCAGTGCTCGTAGCGGGACTCCGTTCCGGATTTACTTC. Its protein product is CSARSGTPFRIYF.

The J gene is TRBJ1-2, the V gene TRBV6-4, with D tentatively TRBD1 (6 bases). Germline assignment: CDR1 MRHNA and CDR2 SNTAGT. Trimming stripped 6 bases from V and 3 bases from J, with 14 bases between. The CDR3 contains 14 residues. In nucleotides, the CDR3 is TGTGCCAGCAGCCGTGACAGGACAGACTATGGCTACACCTTC. Its translation: CASSRDRTDYGYTF.

This clonotype was detected a few times. This chain links TRBV24-1 with TRBJ2-3, with D unclear. This CDR3 contains 13 residues. Germline V gives CDR1 KGHDR, CDR2 SFDVKD. The germline V and J ends were trimmed by 10 bases and 2 bases, with 12 bases remaining between them. The CDR3 is CATGVLTTDTQYF. The CDR3 DNA reads TGTGCCACAGGCGTCCTTACCACAGATACGCAGTATTTT.

The chain is built from TRBV9 and TRBJ2-6; 7 nucleotides align to TRBD1. From germline, CDR1 is SGDLS and CDR2 YYNGEE. The length of the CDR3 is 16 residues. The ends lost 4 bases at V and 2 bases at J; junction bases unmatched: 6. CDR3 nucleotide sequence: TGTGCCAGCAGCATAGCCGACAGGGCTGGGGCCAACGTCCTGACTTTC. Translating gives CASSIADRAGANVLTF. Filled out from reference TRBV9 and TRBJ2-6, the complete variable domain reads DSGVTQTPKHLITATGQRVTLRCSPRSGDLSVYWYQQSLDQGLQFLIQYYNGEERAKGNILERFSAQQFPDLHSELNLSSLELGDSALYFCASSIADRAGANVLTFGAGSRLTVL.

This chain uses TRBV7-2 with TRBJ2-3; no definite D call. The length of the CDR3 is 15 residues. Trimming left V 5 bases short and J 4 bases short, with 16 bases between. Germline-derived CDR1 and CDR2 are SGHTA and FQGNSA. CDR3 in DNA: TGTGCCAGCAGCCTACAGATTGTTGGGGCAGATACGCAGTATTTT. This sequence encodes CASSLQIVGADTQYF.

The chain links TRBV5-6 to TRBJ2-1, with 12 bases aligning to TRBD2. Germline V gene lookup returns CDR1 SGHDT and CDR2 YYEEEE. The ends lost 1 base at V and 3 bases at J; junction bases unmatched: 5. The CDR3 totals 17 residues. The CDR3 nucleotides read TGTGCCAGCAGCTTGCGGCTAGCGGGGGGGCTCTACAATGAGCAGTTCTTC. Translation gives CASSLRLAGGLYNEQFF. The full variable domain, in which reference TRBV5-6 and TRBJ2-1 provide the parts outside the CDR3, is DAGVTQSPTHLIKTRGQQVTLRCSPKSGHDTVSWYQQALGQGPQFIFQYYEEEERQRGNFPDRFSGHQFPNYSSELNVNALLLGDSALYLCASSLRLAGGLYNEQFFGPGTRLTVL.

This clonotype was seen many times. The chain joins TRBV9 to TRBJ2-1, with no clear D. V lost 0 bases, J lost 3 bases, and 7 bases lay in between. The CDR3 has 14 residues. CDR1 and CDR2 from the germline V gene are SGDLS and YYNGEE. CDR3 DNA sequence: TGTGCCAGCAGCGTAGAAGATATCTACAATGAGCAGTTCTTC. It encodes CASSVEDIYNEQFF. Combining the CDR3 with reference TRBV9 and TRBJ2-1 gives the whole variable domain DSGVTQTPKHLITATGQRVTLRCSPRSGDLSVYWYQQSLDQGLQFLIQYYNGEERAKGNILERFSAQQFPDLHSELNLSSLELGDSALYFCASSVEDIYNEQFFGPGTRLTVL.

This clonotype was counted a few times. The chain has TRBV27 and TRBJ1-1; D remains unclear. The CDR3 covers 14 residues. Germline V gene sequence: CDR1 MNHEY, CDR2 SMNVEV (reference sequence). The V and J ends lost 2 bases and 6 bases respectively, with 13 bases between them. CDR3 region: CASSLEERSPEAFF. In DNA form, the CDR3 reads TGTGCCAGCAGTTTAGAGGAAAGGTCCCCTGAAGCTTTCTTT.

The chain is built from TRBV5-1 and TRBJ1-1, with D possibly being TRBD1 (5 bases). Trimming removed 3 bases at V and 3 bases at J, with 15 bases between. Germline CDR1 SGHRS, CDR2 YFSETQ. CDR3 length equals 15 residues. The CDR3 DNA is TGCGCCAGCAGCTCCATGGGGGGGACGTACACTGAAGCTTTCTTT. Translation gives CASSSMGGTYTEAFF. The complete variable domain, with remaining parts taken from reference TRBV5-1 and TRBJ1-1, reads KAGVTQTPRYLIKTRGQQVTLSCSPISGHRSVSWYQQTPGQGLQFLFEYFSETQRNKGNFPGRFSGRQFSNSRSEMNVSTLELGDSALYLCASSSMGGTYTEAFFGQGTRLTVV.

The table lists this clonotype with many counts. The chain links TRBV20-1 to TRBJ2-3; D is undetermined. The germline V gene has CDR1 DFQATT and CDR2 SNEGSKA (reference sequence). The CDR3 runs to 15 residues. V was clipped by 6 bases and J by 0 bases, with 16 bases between them. The chain's CDR3 is CSAQNRRSSTDTQYF. CDR3 bases: TGCAGTGCCCAAAATAGGAGATCTAGCACAGATACGCAGTATTTT.

This clonotype turned up a few times. This chain links TRBV20-1 with TRBJ1-5, with 8 bases that match TRBD1. The CDR3 length is 16 residues. V lost 2 bases to trimming and J lost 1 base; unmatched junction nucleotides: 7. Germline V gene lookup returns CDR1 DFQATT and CDR2 SNEGSKA (reference sequence). CDR3 region: CSARPQGALSNQPQHF. The CDR3 DNA reads TGCAGTGCTAGACCCCAGGGGGCCCTGAGCAATCAGCCCCAGCATTTT.

The chain is built from TRBV9 and TRBJ2-5, with D hard to call. The CDR3 extends over 15 amino acids. Trimming stripped 2 bases from V and 1 base from J, with 12 bases between. Germline values: CDR1 SGDLS, CDR2 YYNGEE. For the CDR3, the DNA is TGTGCCAGCAGCGTTCAGGCCGGTGGCCAAGAGACCCAGTACTTC. This sequence encodes CASSVQAGGQETQYF.

The chain is built from TRBV20-1 and TRBJ1-5; TRBD1 is a possible D gene (5 bases). The ends were cut back, 6 bases at V and 7 bases at J, with 22 bases in the middle. The CDR3 sequence is 15 residues long. Germline V gene lookup returns CDR1 DFQATT and CDR2 SNEGSKA (reference sequence). CDR3 loop: CSAHEITGMGQPQHF. Written as DNA, the CDR3 is TGCAGTGCCCATGAAATTACAGGTATGGGGCAGCCCCAGCATTTT.

This rearrangement joins TRBV29-1 to TRBJ2-7; TRBD1 matches at 7 bases. J lost 3 bases, V lost 6 bases, and 8 bases had no gene match. CDR3 size: 13 residues. CDR1 and CDR2 from the germline V gene are SQVTM and ANQGSEA. The CDR3 protein is CSVVTGLGYEQYF. For the CDR3, the DNA is TGCAGCGTAGTGACAGGGTTAGGCTACGAGCAGTACTTC.

In its sample, this clonotype was seen many times. V and J are TRBV6-5 and TRBJ1-1, with unresolved D. Trimming removed 7 bases at V and 8 bases at J, with 17 bases between. The CDR3 has 13 amino acids. Germline V CDR1 and CDR2: MNHEY, SVGAGI. The CDR3 DNA reads TGTGCCAGCACGGAGCTGAGGATTGAAGAAGCTTTCTTT. It specifies CASTELRIEEAFF.

This clonotype was picked up many times. The chain uses TRBV20-1 and TRBJ2-3; TRBD1 matches 9 bases. The V gene end was trimmed by 3 bases and the J gene end by 1 base; junction bases not matched to a gene: 8. Germline lookup yields CDR1 DFQATT and CDR2 SNEGSKA (reference sequence). The CDR3 totals 16 residues. The CDR3 spells CSASGKQGAGTDTQYF. The CDR3 region has the DNA TGCAGTGCTAGCGGCAAACAGGGGGCGGGCACAGATACGCAGTATTTT.

This clonotype was recorded many times. The genes are TRBV4-3 and TRBJ1-1; D is ambiguous. V was shortened by 0 bases and J by 13 bases, with 18 bases between the two germline ends. This CDR3 spans 14 amino acids. CDR1 is LGHNA and CDR2 is YSLEER in the germline V gene. DNA for the CDR3: TGCGCCAGCAGCCAAGAGTTTTTAGGCAGGCCCCTTTTCTTT. Its protein product is CASSQEFLGRPLFF.

This clonotype was detected only a few times. V gene TRBV15 combines with J gene TRBJ1-5; 9 bases are shared with TRBD1. Germline V CDR1 and CDR2: LNHNV, YYDKDF (reference sequence). The CDR3 spans 16 residues. V shed 3 bases and J 4 bases; nucleotides not matched to a gene: 7. In nucleotides, the CDR3 is TGTGCCACCAGCAGGAGGGGCGGGACAGGGAATCAGCCCCAGCATTTT. This sequence encodes CATSRRGGTGNQPQHF.

This clonotype was observed a handful of times. J is TRBJ2-2 and V is TRBV27; no definite D call. The V gene lost 4 bases and the J gene lost 5 bases, with 14 bases spanning the gap. CDR3 length: 15 amino acids. Germline-derived CDR1 and CDR2 are MNHEY and SMNVEV (reference sequence). In nucleotides, the CDR3 is TGTGCCAGCAGTTCCCGGACGGATCTAACCGGGGAGCTGTTTTTT. The encoded protein is CASSSRTDLTGELFF.

This clonotype was observed a handful of times. The genes are TRBV7-6 and TRBJ2-5; 9 bases align to TRBD1. Germline-derived CDR1 and CDR2 are SGHVS and FNYEAQ. The trim removed 4 bases at V and 6 bases at J, leaving 3 bases unmatched. This CDR3 region has 13 residues. The CDR3 DNA is TGTGCCAGCAGCTGGGACAGGGAAAAGACCCAGTACTTC. It translates to CASSWDREKTQYF.

CDR3 coding DNA: TGTGCCAGCAGCTCCGGACAGGGGTGGCCCCAGCATTTT. This gives the protein CASSSGQGWPQHF. J is TRBJ1-5 and V is TRBV7-2; 9 bases agree with TRBD1. J lost 9 bases, V lost 4 bases, and 4 bases had no gene match. Looked up from germline, CDR1 is SGHTA and CDR2 is FQGNSA. The CDR3 loop spans 13 amino acids.

The sample holds many counts of this clonotype. This sequence joins TRBV5-5 and TRBJ2-1; 9 positions match TRBD2. Germline lookup yields CDR1 SGHKS and CDR2 YYEKEE (reference sequence). The CDR3 contains 16 residues. The trim removed 0 bases at V and 7 bases at J, leaving 8 bases unmatched. The CDR3 coding sequence is TGTGCCAGCAGCTTGGCGGCGGGAGGGGCGTTTAATGAGCAGTTCTTC. Protein sequence: CASSLAAGGAFNEQFF.

V and J are TRBV5-1 and TRBJ2-5; maybe TRBD1 (6 bases). V was cut by 0 bases and J by 5 bases, with 14 bases left in between. The CDR3 runs to 15 residues. The germline CDR1 and CDR2 sequences are SGHRS and YFSETQ. The CDR3 DNA reads TGCGCCAGCAGCTTGGCAGGGGAAGTCATCGAGACCCAGTACTTC. Encoded protein: CASSLAGEVIETQYF.

This clonotype came up a few times. The CDR3 region is CSVDPFGVSGANVLTF. CDR3 bases: TGCAGTGTAGACCCGTTCGGGGTATCTGGGGCCAACGTCCTGACTTTC. The chain joins TRBV20-1 to TRBJ2-6; the D gene is possibly TRBD2 (5 bases). V was trimmed by 7 bases and J by 1 base, leaving 17 bases between them. The CDR3 extends over 16 amino acids. Germline V gives CDR1 DFQATT, CDR2 SNEGSKA (reference sequence).

This clonotype was detected a few times. V usage is TRBV12-3 or TRBV12-4 and J usage is TRBJ2-1, with a weak D call TRBD2 (6 bases). This CDR3 region has 13 residues. V dropped 4 bases and J dropped 7 bases, with 11 bases sitting between them. CDR3 residues: CASSSLTRNEQFF. CDR3 DNA: TGTGCCAGCAGTTCCCTGACTAGAAATGAGCAGTTCTTC.

Many counts were recorded for this clonotype. CDR3 region: CSGGTHGYGYTF. The DNA of the CDR3 is TGCAGCGGGGGGACTCATGGGTATGGCTACACCTTC. The chain carries TRBV29-1 and TRBJ1-2; maybe TRBD1 (5 bases). The length of the CDR3 is 12 residues. Deletions cut 7 bases from V and 5 bases from J, with 14 bases between. CDR1 and CDR2 from the germline V gene are SQVTM and ANQGSEA.

The chain has TRBV19 and TRBJ2-1; TRBD2 matches 10 bases. Germline assignment: CDR1 LNHDA and CDR2 SQIVND (reference sequence). The CDR3 extends over 14 amino acids. Trimming removed 5 bases from V and 9 bases from J; junction bases left unmatched: 7. The CDR3 coding sequence is TGTGCCAGTAGTCCAGGGGGACTAGCGAGTGAGCAGTTCTTC. It yields the protein CASSPGGLASEQFF.

This clonotype was seen a few times. This chain uses TRBV6-2 or TRBV6-3 with TRBJ2-7, with TRBD1 matching over 7 bases. In germline, CDR1 is MNHEY, CDR2 SVGEGT. The CDR3 length is 14 residues. V lost 6 bases, J lost 5 bases, and 10 bases stayed unmatched. In nucleotides, the CDR3 is TGTGCCAGCAGCGACATAAGGGGGCGCAACGAGCAGTACTTC. Translation gives CASSDIRGRNEQYF.

This clonotype was found many times. The rearrangement links TRBV7-2 to TRBJ2-3, with unresolved D. The V gene's germline CDR1 is SGHTA and CDR2 FQGNSA. This CDR3 is built from 15 residues. The V and J ends lost 5 bases and 2 bases respectively, with 14 bases between them. CDR3 DNA sequence: TGTGCCAGCAGCACCTTCAGCCAGTCCACAGATACGCAGTATTTT. This sequence encodes CASSTFSQSTDTQYF.

The V and J genes are TRBV28 and TRBJ2-1; D is ambiguous. From germline, CDR1 is MDHEN and CDR2 SYDVKM. V was cut by 11 bases and J by 3 bases, with 20 bases left in between. CDR3 length: 15 amino acids. Here the CDR3 DNA reads TGTGCCTCCAAGGCCAGGCTATTCCTCTACAATGAGCAGTTCTTC. Translating it yields CASKARLFLYNEQFF. Full variable domain (rest looked up from reference TRBV28 and TRBJ2-1): DVKVTQSSRYLVKRTGEKVFLECVQDMDHENMFWYRQDPGLGLRLIYFSYDVKMKEKGDIPEGYSVSREKKERFSLILESASTNQTSMYLCASKARLFLYNEQFFGPGTRLTVL.

This clonotype was seen repeatedly, ten times or more. V gene TRBV18 combines with J gene TRBJ2-1; D is ambiguous. The V gene lost 4 bases and the J gene lost 8 bases, with 15 bases spanning the gap. The length of the CDR3 is 14 residues. Looked up from germline, CDR1 is KGHSH and CDR2 is LQKENI. This chain's CDR3 is CASSQAAGGHEQFF. The CDR3 bases are TGTGCCAGCTCACAAGCCGCTGGTGGCCATGAGCAGTTCTTC.